A single sample gave rise to the 29 T cell receptor beta chains below, sequenced in a study of T cells in women clearing cervical HPV infection. Generated by immunoSEQ multiplex PCR, the TCRdb table keeps only in-frame clones and is missing some. This repertoire includes roughly 49,000 clones. Sample: blood buffy coat. Every receptor here comes from a woman between 18 and 69 years old with a cervical HPV16 infection that either progressed to CIN3+ or cleared (not recorded which).

On this clone itself: The observed sequence ends 3 residues before the CDR3 terminus, with the missing tail filled in from the germline J gene. V gene TRBV5-1 combines with J gene TRBJ1-6; the match to TRBD1 covers 8 bases. This CDR3 is 16 amino acids long. V trimming: 4 bases; J trimming: 6 bases; junction bases outside the gene matches: 9. The germline gives CDR1 SGHRS, CDR2 YFSETQ. The CDR3 loop is CASSVMNRGANSPLHF. CDR3 DNA, as far as it was read: TGCGCCAGCAGCGTAATGAACAGGGGGGCTAATTCACCC.

Comments on this clone: The read terminates 3 residues ahead of where the CDR3 ends, so the germline J gene completes it. The chain joins TRBV6-2 or TRBV6-3 to TRBJ2-7, with 12 bases lining up with TRBD2. The germline V gene encodes CDR1 MNHEY and CDR2 SVGEGT. V dropped 5 bases and J dropped 3; count of bases not matched to a gene: 11. The CDR3 is 17 residues long. The CDR3 loop reads CASSLTSGGPYLYEQYF. The sequenced CDR3 bases are TGTGCCAGCAGTCTCACTAGCGGGGGGCCGTACCTCTACGAG.

Concerning this clone: Sequencing ends 3 residues short of the CDR3 end; the germline J gene provides the rest. This chain joins TRBV7-9 and TRBJ2-7; 7 bases are a match to TRBD1. There are 15 residues in the CDR3. V lost 1 base, J lost 4 bases, and 7 bases stayed unmatched. Germline CDR1 is SEHNR and CDR2 is FQNEAQ (reference sequence). The CDR3 sequence is CASSLGGQIAYEQYF. The covered CDR3 bases are TGTGCCAGCAGCTTAGGGGGACAGATCGCATACGAG.

Comments on this clone: The read halts 3 residues ahead of the CDR3 end, with the missing end drawn from the germline J gene. This chain links TRBV5-5 with TRBJ2-3; D not certain. V was pared by 1 base and J by 8 bases, with 14 bases between. Germline values: CDR1 SGHKS, CDR2 YYEKEE (reference sequence). The CDR3 has 14 residues. This CDR3 reads CASSLMPEEGTQYF. Incomplete CDR3 DNA: TGTGCCAGCAGCTTGATGCCTGAAGAAGGTACG.

Points on this clone: The read stops 3 residues short of the end of the CDR3; the missing end is completed from the germline J gene. The chain couples TRBV7-6 to TRBJ2-1; 7 nucleotides match TRBD2. Trimming took 0 bases from V and 0 from J; bases not matched to a gene: 2. The CDR3 covers 16 residues. Per the germline V gene, CDR1 is SGHVS and CDR2 is FNYEAQ. CDR3 DNA (partial): TGTGCCAGCAGCTTAGCGGGGGGGGGCTCCTACAATGAG. It specifies CASSLAGGGSYNE. The entire CDR3 is CASSLAGGGSYNEQFF.

A word on this clone: The read terminates 3 residues before the CDR3 end, so the remaining end is supplied by the germline J gene. The rearrangement joins TRBV12-3 or TRBV12-4 to TRBJ1-2, with D possibly TRBD1 on 5 matching bases. V lost 0 bases and J lost 6, with 8 bases in between. The CDR3 extends over 13 amino acids. The DNA read from the CDR3 is TGTGCCAGCAGTTTAGCGGGGGGACATGGC. Its translation is CASSLAGGHG. The CDR3 as a whole reads CASSLAGGHGYTF.

A remark on this clone: The read finishes 3 residues shy of the CDR3 end, and the germline J gene is used to complete it. V gene TRBV7-9 combines with J gene TRBJ1-5, with TRBD1 as a possible D gene (5 bases). CDR1 is SEHNR and CDR2 is FQNEAQ in the germline V gene (reference sequence). The CDR3 runs 13 residues. The V and J ends lost 6 bases and 5 bases respectively, with 11 bases between them. CDR3 sequence: CASRRGTDQPQHF. The CDR3 bases that were read are TGTGCCAGCAGGAGGGGTACCGATCAGCCC.

In regard to this clone: The CDR3 is cut off 3 residues early in the read; its end comes from the germline J gene. V and J are TRBV11-2 and TRBJ2-3, with D tentatively TRBD1 (6 bases). Germline CDR1 and CDR2: SGHAT and FQNNGV. The CDR3 spans 14 residues. The CDR3 region is CASSLSRGQETQYF. The CDR3 DNA, read in part, is TGTGCCAGCAGCTTATCTAGGGGACAAGAGACG.

On this clone: The read terminates 3 residues before the CDR3 end, so the remaining end is supplied by the germline J gene. This chain uses TRBV6-1 with TRBJ2-6; D is unclear. Trimming stripped 3 bases from V and 0 bases from J, with 3 bases between. In germline, CDR1 is MNHNS, CDR2 SASEGT. The CDR3 spans 14 residues. The CDR3 DNA, read in part, is TGTGCCAGCAGTGACAACTCTGGGGCCAACGTC. Translation: CASSDNSGANV. The full-length CDR3 reads as CASSDNSGANVLTF.

With regard to this clone: The CDR3 end lies 3 residues beyond the end of the read and is filled in from the germline J gene. The chain employs TRBV7-9 and TRBJ1-2; D is undetermined. Germline lookup yields CDR1 SEHNR and CDR2 FQNEAQ (reference sequence). CDR3 length equals 14 residues. The CDR3 spells CASSLGSNSYDYTF. The part of the CDR3 DNA that was read is TGTGCCAGCAGCTTAGGGTCCAACTCCTACGAC.

As regards this clone: The read stops 3 residues short of the end of the CDR3; the missing end is completed from the germline J gene. Within the sample, other DNA sequences also encode this same CDR3. The chain carries TRBV5-1 and TRBJ2-3, with TRBD1 matching over 8 bases. Germline V CDR1 and CDR2: SGHRS, YFSETQ. This CDR3 has 14 amino acids. After removal of 3 bases from V and 6 bases from J, the junction contained 6 bases not matched to a gene. CDR3 DNA (partial): TGCGCCAGCAGCTCAGGGGGCCCCACGGATACG. Its translation: CASSSGGPTDT. The entire CDR3 reads CASSSGGPTDTQYF.

Comment on this clone: The read halts 3 residues ahead of the CDR3 end, with the missing end drawn from the germline J gene. The rearrangement uses TRBV6-1 and TRBJ2-3, with 8 nucleotides matching TRBD1. The CDR3 consists of 15 residues. Trimming cost V 6 bases and J 4 bases; bases outside gene matches: 9. Germline CDR1 is MNHNS and CDR2 is SASEGT. Incomplete CDR3 DNA: TGTGCCAGCAGCGAAACGGGGACAGGCGCAGATACG. Translation: CASSETGTGADT. The CDR3 reads in full as CASSETGTGADTQYF.

For this clone: Read coverage stops 3 residues before the CDR3 terminus; the germline J gene supplies the remainder. The chain links TRBV18 to TRBJ1-6; TRBD1 agrees at 8 bases. CDR3 length equals 14 residues. J was trimmed by 9 bases and V by 3 bases; bases with no gene match: 4. CDR1 is KGHSH, CDR2 LQKENI, per germline. The chain's CDR3 is CASSPDRDASPLHF. The covered CDR3 bases are TGTGCCAGCTCACCGGACAGGGACGCTTCACCC.

Turning to this clone: The read terminates 3 residues ahead of where the CDR3 ends, so the germline J gene completes it. The chain links TRBV2 to TRBJ2-6, with a possible D match to TRBD2 (7 bases). Looked up from germline, CDR1 is SNHLY and CDR2 is FYNNEI. V gave up 6 bases and J gave up 0 bases, with 9 bases separating them. This CDR3 region has 15 residues. The CDR3 loop is CASRRGGSGANVLTF. Incomplete CDR3 DNA: TGTGCCAGCAGGAGGGGGGGCTCTGGGGCCAACGTC.

As for this clone: The read comes to an end 3 residues before the CDR3 does, leaving the germline J gene to fill in the end. This chain links TRBV2 with TRBJ2-1, with a tentative D call TRBD1 (6 bases). The V gene's germline CDR1 is SNHLY and CDR2 FYNNEI. This CDR3 is 13 amino acids long. V was cut by 6 bases and J by 9 bases, with 15 bases left in between. The DNA read from the CDR3 is TGTGCCAGCAGCGGCCTAGGGGGAACTGAG. This codes for CASSGLGGTE. The complete CDR3 protein is CASSGLGGTEQFF.

A note on this clone: The sequence runs out 3 residues before the end of the CDR3; the remainder is reconstructed from the germline J gene. The chain joins TRBV18 to TRBJ1-5; D perhaps matches TRBD1 (6 bases). Between the trimmed V and J ends, which lost 5 bases and 4 bases, there was a span of 18 bases. The V gene's germline CDR1 is KGHSH and CDR2 LQKENI. The CDR3 totals 16 residues. This CDR3 reads CASSSTKGVSNQPQHF. Incomplete CDR3 DNA: TGTGCCAGCTCATCAACTAAGGGGGTCTCTAATCAGCCC. The whole variable domain, filled in from reference TRBV18 and TRBJ1-5, reads NAGVMQNPRHLVRRRGQEARLRCSPMKGHSHVYWYRQLPEEGLKFMVYLQKENIIDESGMPKERFSAEFPKEGPSILRIQQVVRGDSAAYFCASSSTKGVSNQPQHFGDGTRLSIL.

Note on this clone: From the germline J gene comes the end of the CDR3, since the read stops 3 residues before it. This chain uses TRBV2 with TRBJ2-7; D is possibly TRBD1 (5 bases). The germline V gene encodes CDR1 SNHLY and CDR2 FYNNEI. The length of the CDR3 is 14 residues. Trimming shortened V by 7 bases and J by 2 bases, and 15 bases separated the two germline ends. The DNA read from the CDR3 is TGTGCCAGCATATCAGGGATGGGAACCTACGAG. This translates into CASISGMGTYE. The entire CDR3 is CASISGMGTYEQYF.

The CDR3 DNA, read in part, is TGCGCCAGCGGCAAGGGGGACAGCAATGAAAAA. Protein sequence: CASGKGDSNEK. The whole CDR3 reads CASGKGDSNEKLFF. The rearrangement links TRBV4-1 to TRBJ1-4; 7 bases map to TRBD1. Read coverage stops 3 residues before the CDR3 terminus; the germline J gene supplies the remainder. CDR1 MGHRA and CDR2 YSYEKL come from the germline V gene. The V segment lost 8 bases and the J segment 5 bases; nucleotides outside the gene matches: 8. The CDR3 spans 14 residues.

Details on this clone: From the germline J gene comes the end of the CDR3, since the read stops 3 residues before it. J is TRBJ1-1 and V is TRBV7-6, with D uncertain. CDR1 is SGHVS, CDR2 FNYEAQ, per germline. V was shortened by 4 bases and J by 2 bases, with 8 bases between the two germline ends. This CDR3 is 13 amino acids long. The DNA read from the CDR3 is TGTGCCAGCAGCTCCAGATTAAACACTGAA. Translated: CASSSRLNTE. The entire CDR3 is CASSSRLNTEAFF.

As regards this clone: The observed sequence ends 3 residues before the CDR3 terminus, with the missing tail filled in from the germline J gene. The J gene is TRBJ1-2, the V gene TRBV7-6, with D possibly TRBD1 on 5 matching bases. CDR1 SGHVS and CDR2 FNYEAQ come from the germline V gene. CDR3 length equals 14 residues. The CDR3 protein is CASSLGEGSYDYTF. Incomplete CDR3 DNA: TGTGCCAGCAGCTTAGGAGAGGGGTCCTACGAC. Based on the CDR3 plus reference TRBV7-6 and TRBJ1-2, the full variable domain is GAGVSQSPRYKVTKRGQDVALRCDPISGHVSLYWYRQALGQGPEFLTYFNYEAQQDKSGLPNDRFSAERPEGSISTLTIQRTEQRDSAMYRCASSLGEGSYDYTFGSGTRLTVV.

To note about this clone: The read ends 3 residues before the CDR3 terminus; that terminus is restored from the germline J gene. V usage is TRBV15 and J usage is TRBJ1-6; 7 positions agree with TRBD1. Germline V CDR1 and CDR2: LNHNV, YYDKDF (reference sequence). The CDR3 runs 15 residues. Trimming cost V 7 bases and J 7 bases; bases outside gene matches: 10. The part of the CDR3 DNA that was read is TGTGCCACCACCCCAGGGAGGGGGCAAAATTCACCC. This encodes CATTPGRGQNSP. The whole CDR3 is CATTPGRGQNSPLHF.

About this clone: The read gets to within 3 residues of the CDR3 end, and the germline J gene fills in the rest. The sample carries other DNA sequences with the same CDR3. The genes are TRBV20-1 and TRBJ2-3; 10 bases align to TRBD2. V gave up 1 base and J gave up 3 bases; unmatched junction bases: 13. CDR3 length: 18 amino acids. Germline CDR1 and CDR2: DFQATT and SNEGSKA (reference sequence). CDR3 amino acids: CSARVMSGGDPSTDTQYF. The CDR3 bases that were read are TGCAGTGCTAGAGTGATGAGCGGGGGGGATCCTAGTACAGATACG.

With respect to this clone: The CDR3 extends 3 residues past the end of the read, so its final part is completed from the germline J gene. The chain couples TRBV11-2 to TRBJ1-2; TRBD1 agrees at 7 bases. The trim removed 5 bases at V and 7 bases at J, leaving 13 bases unmatched. The CDR3 is made up of 15 amino acids. The germline V gene encodes CDR1 SGHAT and CDR2 FQNNGV. The covered CDR3 bases are TGTGCCAGCAGCACCAGTACAAGACAGGGCTCTGGC. Its translation is CASSTSTRQGSG. The CDR3 in full is CASSTSTRQGSGYTF.

Notes on this clone: The CDR3 is cut off 3 residues early in the read; its end comes from the germline J gene. At the DNA level, this CDR3 is encoded by other sequences in the same sample as well. The V call is TRBV19, the J call TRBJ1-3; the D is unclear. CDR1 and CDR2 from the germline V gene are LNHDA and SQIVND (reference sequence). The ends were cut back, 4 bases at V and 6 bases at J, with 10 bases in the middle. There are 13 residues in the CDR3. The CDR3 reads CASSKGNPNTIYF. The sequenced part of the CDR3 DNA is TGTGCCAGTAGTAAGGGTAATCCAAACACC.

Points on this clone: The read terminates 3 residues ahead of where the CDR3 ends, so the germline J gene completes it. This rearrangement joins TRBV10-3 to TRBJ2-2, with 9 nucleotides matching TRBD1. Per the germline V gene, CDR1 is ENHRY and CDR2 is SYGVKD. V was pared by 10 bases and J by 4 bases, with 7 bases of the junction left unmatched. This CDR3 comprises 14 residues. CDR3 DNA (partial): TGTGCCACCGCCGGGACAGGGATCACCGGGGAG. The encoded protein is CATAGTGITGE. The full CDR3 is CATAGTGITGELFF.

With regard to this clone: The sequenced fragment ends 3 residues before the CDR3 boundary, so the rest is inferred from the germline J gene. The chain couples TRBV7-9 to TRBJ1-3, with a tentative D call TRBD1 (6 bases). V lost 11 bases and J 0 bases, leaving 17 bases between the germline ends. Germline CDR1 SEHNR, CDR2 FQNEAQ (reference sequence). This CDR3 contains 15 residues. The sequenced CDR3 bases are TGTGCCTGCACAGGGACTATCGGCTCTGGAAACACC. Its translation: CACTGTIGSGNT. In full, the CDR3 reads CACTGTIGSGNTIYF.

Details on this clone: The read halts 3 residues ahead of the CDR3 end, with the missing end drawn from the germline J gene. The chain joins TRBV20-1 to TRBJ1-3; 9 nucleotides line up with TRBD1. The V segment lost 1 base and the J segment 1 base; nucleotides outside the gene matches: 2. There are 15 residues in the CDR3. Looked up from germline, CDR1 is DFQATT and CDR2 is SNEGSKA (reference sequence). Incomplete CDR3 DNA: TGCAGTGCTAGAGGGGACAGGGCTTCTGGAAACACC. It codes for CSARGDRASGNT. The full CDR3 is CSARGDRASGNTIYF.

On this clone itself: The read comes to an end 3 residues before the CDR3 does, leaving the germline J gene to fill in the end. This rearrangement joins TRBV7-9 to TRBJ1-2; the match to TRBD1 covers 8 bases. V dropped 4 bases and J dropped 2; count of bases not matched to a gene: 6. The CDR3 extends over 15 amino acids. Per the germline V gene, CDR1 is SEHNR and CDR2 is FQNEAQ (reference sequence). CDR3: CASSSDRGRNYGYTF. The CDR3 DNA, read in part, is TGTGCCAGCAGCTCAGACAGGGGCAGAAACTATGGC.

Notes on this clone: The read is 3 residues too short to cover the CDR3 end, so that end is filled in from the germline J gene. The chain has TRBV19 and TRBJ1-1; D gene uncertain. The CDR3 sequence is 14 residues long. Germline CDR1 and CDR2: LNHDA and SQIVND (reference sequence). The CDR3 sequence is CASSIVRDTVLAFF. The DNA read from the CDR3 is TGTGCCAGTAGTATAGTACGAGACACCGTTTTA.